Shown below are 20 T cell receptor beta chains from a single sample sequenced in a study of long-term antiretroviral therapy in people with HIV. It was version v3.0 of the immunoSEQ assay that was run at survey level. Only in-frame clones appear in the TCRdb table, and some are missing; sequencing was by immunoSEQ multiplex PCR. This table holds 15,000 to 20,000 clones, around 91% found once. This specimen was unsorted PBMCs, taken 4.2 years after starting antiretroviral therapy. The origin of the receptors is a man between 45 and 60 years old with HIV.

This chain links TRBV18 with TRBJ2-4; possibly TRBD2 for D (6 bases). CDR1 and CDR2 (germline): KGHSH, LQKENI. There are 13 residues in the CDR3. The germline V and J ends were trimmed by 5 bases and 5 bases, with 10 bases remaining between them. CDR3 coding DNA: TGTGCCAGCTCAACAGGAGGGGAAAACATTCAGTACTTC. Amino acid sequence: CASSTGGENIQYF.

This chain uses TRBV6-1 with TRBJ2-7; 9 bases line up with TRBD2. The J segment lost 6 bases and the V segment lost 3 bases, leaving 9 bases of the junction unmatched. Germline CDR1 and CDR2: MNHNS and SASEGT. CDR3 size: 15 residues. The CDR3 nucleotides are TGTGCCAGCAGTGAGGCGGGCGGGGGGGCCGTCGAGCAGTACTTC. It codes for CASSEAGGGAVEQYF.

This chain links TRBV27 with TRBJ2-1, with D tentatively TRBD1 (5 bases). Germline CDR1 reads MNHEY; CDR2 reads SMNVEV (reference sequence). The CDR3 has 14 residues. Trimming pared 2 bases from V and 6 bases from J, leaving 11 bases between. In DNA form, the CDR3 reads TGTGCCAGCAGTTTAAGGCGACAGTCCAATGAGCAGTTCTTC. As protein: CASSLRRQSNEQFF.

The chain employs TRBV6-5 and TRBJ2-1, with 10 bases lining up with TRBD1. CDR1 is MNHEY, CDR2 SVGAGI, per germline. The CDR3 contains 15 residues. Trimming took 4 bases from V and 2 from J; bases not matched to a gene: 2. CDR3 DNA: TGTGCCAGCAGTTTGGGACAGGGGCCCTACAATGAGCAGTTCTTC. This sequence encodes CASSLGQGPYNEQFF.

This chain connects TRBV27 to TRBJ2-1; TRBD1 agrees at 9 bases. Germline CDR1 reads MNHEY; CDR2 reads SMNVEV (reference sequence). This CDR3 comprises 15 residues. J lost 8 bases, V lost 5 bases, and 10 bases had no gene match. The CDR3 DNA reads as TGTGCCAGCAGTACAACAGGGGGCAAATGGTATGAGCAGTTCTTC. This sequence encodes CASSTTGGKWYEQFF.

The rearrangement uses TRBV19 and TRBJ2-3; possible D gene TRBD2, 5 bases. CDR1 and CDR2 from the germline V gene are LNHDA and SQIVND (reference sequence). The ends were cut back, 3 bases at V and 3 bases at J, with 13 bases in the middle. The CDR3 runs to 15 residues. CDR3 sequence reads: CASSIVGDRTDTQYF. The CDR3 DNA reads TGTGCCAGTAGTATTGTCGGGGATCGGACAGATACGCAGTATTTT.

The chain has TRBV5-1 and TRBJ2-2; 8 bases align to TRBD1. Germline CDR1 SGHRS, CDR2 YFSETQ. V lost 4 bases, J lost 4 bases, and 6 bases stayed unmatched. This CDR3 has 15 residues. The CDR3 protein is CASSLDRVGTGELFF. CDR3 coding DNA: TGCGCCAGCAGCCTGGACAGGGTTGGCACCGGGGAGCTGTTTTTT.

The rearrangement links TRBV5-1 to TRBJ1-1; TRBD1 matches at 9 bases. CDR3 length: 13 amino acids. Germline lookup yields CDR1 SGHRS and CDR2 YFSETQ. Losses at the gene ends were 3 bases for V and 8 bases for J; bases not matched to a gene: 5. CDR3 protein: CASSWTGAAEAFF. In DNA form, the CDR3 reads TGCGCCAGCAGCTGGACAGGGGCCGCGGAAGCTTTCTTT.

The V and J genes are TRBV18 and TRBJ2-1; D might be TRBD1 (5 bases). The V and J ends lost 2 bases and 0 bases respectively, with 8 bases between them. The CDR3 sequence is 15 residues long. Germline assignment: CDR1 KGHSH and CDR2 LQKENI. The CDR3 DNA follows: TGTGCCAGCTCACCAGGGGCGGTCTCCTACAATGAGCAGTTCTTC. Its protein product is CASSPGAVSYNEQFF.

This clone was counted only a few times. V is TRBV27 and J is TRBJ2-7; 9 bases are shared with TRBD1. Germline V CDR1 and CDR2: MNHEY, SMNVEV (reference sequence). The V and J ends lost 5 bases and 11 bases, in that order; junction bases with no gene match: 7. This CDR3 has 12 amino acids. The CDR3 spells CASSRTGELKYF. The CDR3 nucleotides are TGTGCCAGCAGTCGGACAGGGGAGCTCAAGTACTTC.

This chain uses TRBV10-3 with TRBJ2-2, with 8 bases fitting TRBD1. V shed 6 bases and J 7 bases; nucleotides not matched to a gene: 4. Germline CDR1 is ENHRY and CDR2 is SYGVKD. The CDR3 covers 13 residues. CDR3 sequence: CAISRGQGGELFF. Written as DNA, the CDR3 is TGTGCCATCAGCAGGGGGCAGGGCGGGGAGCTGTTTTTT.

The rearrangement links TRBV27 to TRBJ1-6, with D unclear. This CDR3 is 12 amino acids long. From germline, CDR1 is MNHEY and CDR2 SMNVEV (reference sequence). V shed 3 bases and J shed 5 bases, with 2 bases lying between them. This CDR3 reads CASSFHNSPLHF. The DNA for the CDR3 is TGTGCCAGCAGTTTCCATAATTCACCCCTCCACTTT.

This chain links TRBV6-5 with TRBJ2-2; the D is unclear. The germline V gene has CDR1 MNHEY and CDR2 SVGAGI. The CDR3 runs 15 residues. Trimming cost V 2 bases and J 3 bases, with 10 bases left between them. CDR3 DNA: TGTGCCAGCAGTTACAGGCGCACCTACACCGGGGAGCTGTTTTTT. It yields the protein CASSYRRTYTGELFF.

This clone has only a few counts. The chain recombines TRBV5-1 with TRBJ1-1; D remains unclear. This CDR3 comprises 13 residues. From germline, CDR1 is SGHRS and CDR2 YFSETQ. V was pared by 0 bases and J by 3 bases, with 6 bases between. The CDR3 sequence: CASSLVLDTEAFF. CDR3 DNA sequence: TGCGCCAGCAGCTTGGTTCTGGACACTGAAGCTTTCTTT.

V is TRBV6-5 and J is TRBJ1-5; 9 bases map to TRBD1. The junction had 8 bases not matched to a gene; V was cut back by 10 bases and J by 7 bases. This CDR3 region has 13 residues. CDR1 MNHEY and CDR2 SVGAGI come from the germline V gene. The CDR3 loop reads CATKGQGVQPQHF. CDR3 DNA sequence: TGTGCCACCAAGGGACAGGGAGTCCAGCCCCAGCATTTT.

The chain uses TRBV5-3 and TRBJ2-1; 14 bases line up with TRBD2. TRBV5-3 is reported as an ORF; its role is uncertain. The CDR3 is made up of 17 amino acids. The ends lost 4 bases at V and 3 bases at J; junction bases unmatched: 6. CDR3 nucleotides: TGTGCCAGAAGCCCGGGACTAGCGGGGGACTGCTACAATGAGCAGTTCTTC. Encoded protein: CARSPGLAGDCYNEQFF.

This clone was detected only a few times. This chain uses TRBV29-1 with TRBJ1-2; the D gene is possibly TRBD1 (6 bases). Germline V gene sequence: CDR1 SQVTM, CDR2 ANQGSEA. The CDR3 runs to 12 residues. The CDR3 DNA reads TGCAGTGTTCGGACAGATTATTATGGCTACACCTTC. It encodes CSVRTDYYGYTF.

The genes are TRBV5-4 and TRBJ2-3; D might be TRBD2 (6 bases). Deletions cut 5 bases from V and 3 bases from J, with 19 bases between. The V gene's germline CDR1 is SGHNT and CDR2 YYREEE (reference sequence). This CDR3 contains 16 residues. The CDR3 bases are TGTGCCAGCAGAAAAGAGACTAGTTATTTGACAGATACGCAGTATTTT. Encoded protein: CASRKETSYLTDTQYF.

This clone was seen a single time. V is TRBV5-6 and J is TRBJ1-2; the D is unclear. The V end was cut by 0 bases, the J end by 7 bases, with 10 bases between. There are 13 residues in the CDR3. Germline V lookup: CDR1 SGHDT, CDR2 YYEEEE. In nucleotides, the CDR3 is TGTGCCAGCAGCTTGGAAGGGTTTCGTGGCTACACCTTC. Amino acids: CASSLEGFRGYTF.

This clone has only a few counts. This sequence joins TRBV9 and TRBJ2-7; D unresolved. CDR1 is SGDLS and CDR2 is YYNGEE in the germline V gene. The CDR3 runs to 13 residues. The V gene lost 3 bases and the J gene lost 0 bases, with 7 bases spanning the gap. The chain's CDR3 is CASSAPSSYEQYF. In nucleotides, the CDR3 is TGTGCCAGCAGCGCCCCGAGCTCCTACGAGCAGTACTTC.